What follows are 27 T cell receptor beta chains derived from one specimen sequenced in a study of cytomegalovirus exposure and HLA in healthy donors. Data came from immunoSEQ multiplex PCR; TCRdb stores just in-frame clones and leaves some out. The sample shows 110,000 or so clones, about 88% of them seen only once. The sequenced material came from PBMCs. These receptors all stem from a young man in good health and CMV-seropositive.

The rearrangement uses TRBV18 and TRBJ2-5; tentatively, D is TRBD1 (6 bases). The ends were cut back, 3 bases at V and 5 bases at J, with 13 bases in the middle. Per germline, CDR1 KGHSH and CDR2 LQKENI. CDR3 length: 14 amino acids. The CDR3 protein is CASSPTGYGETQYF. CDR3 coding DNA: TGTGCCAGCTCACCTACAGGGTACGGGGAGACCCAGTACTTC.

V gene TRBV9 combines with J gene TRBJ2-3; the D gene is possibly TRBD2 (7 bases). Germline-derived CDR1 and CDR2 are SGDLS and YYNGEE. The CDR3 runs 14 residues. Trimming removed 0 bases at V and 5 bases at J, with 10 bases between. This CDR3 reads CASSVAGGLDTQYF. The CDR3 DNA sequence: TGTGCCAGCAGCGTAGCGGGGGGCCTAGATACGCAGTATTTT. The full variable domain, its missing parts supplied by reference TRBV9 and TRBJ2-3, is DSGVTQTPKHLITATGQRVTLRCSPRSGDLSVYWYQQSLDQGLQFLIQYYNGEERAKGNILERFSAQQFPDLHSELNLSSLELGDSALYFCASSVAGGLDTQYFGPGTRLTVL.

CDR3 protein: CASSHGGTGRCEQYF. CDR3 in DNA: TGCGCCAGCAGCCACGGGGGGACAGGGCGTTGCGAGCAGTACTTC. The chain links TRBV4-3 to TRBJ2-7; 9 bases are a match to TRBD1. J was trimmed by 6 bases and V by 3 bases; bases with no gene match: 9. CDR3 length equals 15 residues. Germline CDR1 reads LGHNA; CDR2 reads YSLEER.

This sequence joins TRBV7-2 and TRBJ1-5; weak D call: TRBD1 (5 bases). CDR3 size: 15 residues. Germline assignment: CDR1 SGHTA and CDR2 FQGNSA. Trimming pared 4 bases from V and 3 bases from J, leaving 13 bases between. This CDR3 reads CASSSGGRDNQPQHF. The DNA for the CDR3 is TGTGCCAGCAGCTCGGGCGGCAGGGACAATCAGCCCCAGCATTTT.

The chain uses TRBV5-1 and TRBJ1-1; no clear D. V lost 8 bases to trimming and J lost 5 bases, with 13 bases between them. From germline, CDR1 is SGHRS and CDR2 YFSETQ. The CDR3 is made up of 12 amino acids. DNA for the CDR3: TGCGCCAGTCGGGAATCGGGAACTGAAGCTTTCTTT. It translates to CASRESGTEAFF.

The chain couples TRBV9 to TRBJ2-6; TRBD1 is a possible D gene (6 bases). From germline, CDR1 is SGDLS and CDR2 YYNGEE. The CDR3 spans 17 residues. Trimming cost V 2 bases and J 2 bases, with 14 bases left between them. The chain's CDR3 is CASSVGGTATGANVLTF. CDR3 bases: TGTGCCAGCAGCGTTGGGGGCACGGCAACTGGGGCCAACGTCCTGACTTTC.

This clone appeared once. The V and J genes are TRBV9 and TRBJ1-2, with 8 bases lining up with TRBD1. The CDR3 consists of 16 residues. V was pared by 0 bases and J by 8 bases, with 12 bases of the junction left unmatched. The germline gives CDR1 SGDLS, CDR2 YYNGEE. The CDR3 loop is CASSVEEGQGLWGYTF. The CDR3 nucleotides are TGTGCCAGCAGCGTAGAAGAAGGACAGGGACTTTGGGGCTACACCTTC.

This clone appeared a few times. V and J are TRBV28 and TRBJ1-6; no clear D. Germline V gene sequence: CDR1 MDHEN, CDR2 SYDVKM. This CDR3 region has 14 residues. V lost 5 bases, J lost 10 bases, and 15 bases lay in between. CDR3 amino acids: CASSPSTGSSPLHF. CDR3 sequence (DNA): TGTGCCAGCAGTCCCAGCACGGGGTCGTCACCCCTCCACTTT.

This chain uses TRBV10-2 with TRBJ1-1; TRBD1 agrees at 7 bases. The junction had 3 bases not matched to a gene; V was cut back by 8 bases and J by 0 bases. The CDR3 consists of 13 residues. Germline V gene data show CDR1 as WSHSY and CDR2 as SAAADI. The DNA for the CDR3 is TGCGCCAGCGGGACAGCTTTGAACACTGAAGCTTTCTTT. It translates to CASGTALNTEAFF.

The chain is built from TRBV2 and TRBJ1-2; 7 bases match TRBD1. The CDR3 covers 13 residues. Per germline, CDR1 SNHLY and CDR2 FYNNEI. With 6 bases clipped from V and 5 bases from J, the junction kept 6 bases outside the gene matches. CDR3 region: CASSPGQSYGYTF. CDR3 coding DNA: TGTGCCAGCAGCCCGGGACAGTCTTATGGCTACACCTTC.

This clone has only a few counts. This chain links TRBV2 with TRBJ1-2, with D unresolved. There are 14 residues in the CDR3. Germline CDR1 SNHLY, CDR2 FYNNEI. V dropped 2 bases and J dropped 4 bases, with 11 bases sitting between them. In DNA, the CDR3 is TGTGCCAGCAGTGAACTCGAGGGAGGCTATGGCTACACCTTC. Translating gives CASSELEGGYGYTF.

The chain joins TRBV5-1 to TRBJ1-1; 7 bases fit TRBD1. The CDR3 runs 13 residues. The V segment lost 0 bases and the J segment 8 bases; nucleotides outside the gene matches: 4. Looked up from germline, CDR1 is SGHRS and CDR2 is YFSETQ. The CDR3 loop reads CASSLEGGGEAFF. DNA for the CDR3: TGCGCCAGCAGCTTGGAAGGGGGCGGGGAAGCTTTCTTT.

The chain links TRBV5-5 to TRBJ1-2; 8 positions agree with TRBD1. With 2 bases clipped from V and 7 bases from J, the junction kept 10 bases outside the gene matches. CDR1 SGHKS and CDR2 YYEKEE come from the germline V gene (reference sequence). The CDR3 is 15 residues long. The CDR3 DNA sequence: TGTGCCAGCAGCTTTGACAGGGGAAGCGTAGGTGGCTACACCTTC. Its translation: CASSFDRGSVGGYTF.

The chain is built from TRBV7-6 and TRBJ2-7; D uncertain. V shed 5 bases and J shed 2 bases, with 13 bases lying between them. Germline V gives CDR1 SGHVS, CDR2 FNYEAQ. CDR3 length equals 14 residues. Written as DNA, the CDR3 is TGTGCCAGCAGCCACTACACCCTAGCCTACGAGCAGTACTTC. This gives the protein CASSHYTLAYEQYF.

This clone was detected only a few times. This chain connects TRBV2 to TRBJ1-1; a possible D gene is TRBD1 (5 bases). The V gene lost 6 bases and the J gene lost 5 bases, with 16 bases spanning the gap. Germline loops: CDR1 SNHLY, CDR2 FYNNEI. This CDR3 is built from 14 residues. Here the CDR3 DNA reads TGTGCCAGCAGCCAACAGGCGAGTTGGACTGAAGCTTTCTTT. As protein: CASSQQASWTEAFF.

The DNA of the CDR3 is TGTGCCAGCAGTGAGGCGGGGGGACAGTTGGCCTACGAGCAGTACTTC. Encoded protein: CASSEAGGQLAYEQYF. The V call is TRBV25-1, the J call TRBJ2-7; D is perhaps TRBD2 (8 bases). The ends were cut back, 3 bases at V and 2 bases at J, with 17 bases in the middle. CDR3 length: 16 residues. The germline gives CDR1 MGHDK, CDR2 SYGVNS.

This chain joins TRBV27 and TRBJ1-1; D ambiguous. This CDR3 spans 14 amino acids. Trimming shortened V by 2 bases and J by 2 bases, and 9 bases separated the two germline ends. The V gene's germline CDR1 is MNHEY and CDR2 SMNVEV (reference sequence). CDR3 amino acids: CASSLGLGNTEAFF. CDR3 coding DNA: TGTGCCAGCAGTTTAGGACTGGGAAACACTGAAGCTTTCTTT.

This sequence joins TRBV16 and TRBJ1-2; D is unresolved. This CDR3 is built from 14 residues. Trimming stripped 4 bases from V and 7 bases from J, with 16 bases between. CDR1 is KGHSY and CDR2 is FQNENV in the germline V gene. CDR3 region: CASSPRDRGPGYTF. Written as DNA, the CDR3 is TGTGCCAGCAGCCCGAGGGATCGTGGTCCTGGCTACACCTTC.

This CDR3 reads CSVTGGMDTEAFF. The CDR3 DNA reads TGCAGCGTTACAGGGGGCATGGACACTGAAGCTTTCTTT. The chain carries TRBV29-1 and TRBJ1-1, with 9 bases fitting TRBD1. Germline values: CDR1 SQVTM, CDR2 ANQGSEA. V lost 5 bases and J lost 3; bases outside the gene matches: 4. The CDR3 spans 13 residues.

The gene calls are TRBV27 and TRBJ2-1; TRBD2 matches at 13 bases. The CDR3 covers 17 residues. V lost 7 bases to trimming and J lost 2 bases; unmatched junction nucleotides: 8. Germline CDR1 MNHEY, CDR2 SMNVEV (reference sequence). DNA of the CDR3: TGTGCCAGCAAAAGACTAGCGGGGGGCAAAACCTACAATGAGCAGTTCTTC. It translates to CASKRLAGGKTYNEQFF.

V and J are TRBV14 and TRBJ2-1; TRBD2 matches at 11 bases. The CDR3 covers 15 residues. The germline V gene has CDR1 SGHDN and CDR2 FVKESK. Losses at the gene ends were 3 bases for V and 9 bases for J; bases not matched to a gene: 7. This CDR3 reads CASSQMASGGSEQFF. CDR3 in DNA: TGTGCCAGCAGCCAGATGGCTAGCGGGGGGAGTGAGCAGTTCTTC.

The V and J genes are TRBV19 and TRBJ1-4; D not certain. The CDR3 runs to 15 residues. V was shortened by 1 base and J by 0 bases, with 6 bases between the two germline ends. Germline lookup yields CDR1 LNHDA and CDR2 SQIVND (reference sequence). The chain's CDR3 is CASSIVGATNEKLFF. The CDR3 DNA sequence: TGTGCCAGTAGTATAGTCGGGGCAACTAATGAAAAACTGTTTTTT.

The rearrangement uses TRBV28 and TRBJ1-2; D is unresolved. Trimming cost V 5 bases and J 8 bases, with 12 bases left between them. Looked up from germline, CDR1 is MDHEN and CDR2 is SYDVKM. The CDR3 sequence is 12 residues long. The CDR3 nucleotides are TGTGCCAGCAGTCATTACAAAGAAGGCTACACCTTC. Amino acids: CASSHYKEGYTF.

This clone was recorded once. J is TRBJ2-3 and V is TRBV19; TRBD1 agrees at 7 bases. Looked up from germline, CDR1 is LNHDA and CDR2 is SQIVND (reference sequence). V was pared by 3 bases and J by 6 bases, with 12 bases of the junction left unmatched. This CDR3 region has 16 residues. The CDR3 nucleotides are TGTGCCAGTAGTATCTATCCTGGGACAGTAAGGGATACGCAGTATTTT. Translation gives CASSIYPGTVRDTQYF. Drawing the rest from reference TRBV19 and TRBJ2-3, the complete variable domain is DGGITQSPKYLFRKEGQNVTLSCEQNLNHDAMYWYRQDPGQGLRLIYYSQIVNDFQKGDIAEGYSVSREKKESFPLTVTSAQKNPTAFYLCASSIYPGTVRDTQYFGPGTRLTVL.

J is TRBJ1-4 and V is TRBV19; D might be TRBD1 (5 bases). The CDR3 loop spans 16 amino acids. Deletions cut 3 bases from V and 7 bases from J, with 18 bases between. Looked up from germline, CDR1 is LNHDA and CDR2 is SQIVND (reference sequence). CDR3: CASSISRVRSREKLFF. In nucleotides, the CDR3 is TGTGCCAGTAGTATCTCCAGGGTTCGGAGTCGTGAAAAACTGTTTTTT.

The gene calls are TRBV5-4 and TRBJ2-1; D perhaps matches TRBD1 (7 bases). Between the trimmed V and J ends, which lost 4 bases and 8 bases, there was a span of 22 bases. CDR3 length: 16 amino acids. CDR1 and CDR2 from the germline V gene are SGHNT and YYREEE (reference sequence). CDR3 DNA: TGTGCCAGCAGCCCGGGGTTGGAGGGGGCTGGGGATGAGCAGTTCTTC. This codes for CASSPGLEGAGDEQFF.

In DNA form, the CDR3 reads TGTGCCAGCACCTTTACGGGGGGCTCCGGGGCCAACGTCCTGACTTTC. Protein product: CASTFTGGSGANVLTF. The V call is TRBV7-2, the J call TRBJ2-6, with D possibly being TRBD2 (7 bases). This CDR3 contains 16 residues. V lost 7 bases and J lost 4, with 17 bases in between. CDR1 SGHTA and CDR2 FQGNSA come from the germline V gene.